Reported below is one T cell receptor (beta chain). Its antigen is as yet unknown. The sample comes from a study of shared clonotypes between healthy human individuals. Whole-study findings and limits: Blood was the sole source, and tissue repertoires probably differ. Sharing across four donors was highest in naive CD4 (roughly 5%) and lowest in memory CD8 (around 0.4%). Sorted-subset samples were not fully sequenced, rarefaction indicated.

CD45RO-negative, CCR7-selected cells formed the naive CD8 fraction, which excluded terminally differentiated effector memory CD45RA+ cells. Germline CDR1 GTSNPN, CDR2 SVGIG (reference sequence). V dropped 1 base and J dropped 2 bases, with 12 bases sitting between them. The CDR3 sequence is 14 residues long. It was across several immunoSEQ plates that each subset's genomic DNA was evenly split. Method: immunoSEQ multiplex PCR; TCRdb's copy keeps in-frame clones and lacks some. The table has 550,000 to 750,000 clones, around 95% seen once; the top ten hold roughly 0.1%. V gene TRBV30 combines with J gene TRBJ2-7, with D perhaps matching TRBD1 (5 bases). The clonotype comes from a woman in her 30s in good health. The specimen sequenced was naive CD8+ T cells sorted from blood. The CDR3 region is CAWSEQVKTYEQYF. The CDR3 nucleotides read TGTGCCTGGAGTGAACAGGTAAAAACCTACGAGCAGTACTTC.